This entry lists 25 T cell receptor beta chains sequenced from one sample in a study of cytomegalovirus exposure and HLA in healthy donors. It was with 60 Vbeta and 13 Jbeta primers that the PCR ran. Profiled with immunoSEQ multiplex PCR; TCRdb holds only in-frame clones, not every one. The data contain fewer than 200,000 clones, approximately 82% of them singletons. Sequences were obtained from PBMCs. The receptors shown here come from a male donor in good health and CMV-seronegative.

This chain connects TRBV11-2 to TRBJ2-5; D may be TRBD2 (6 bases). CDR1 SGHAT and CDR2 FQNNGV come from the germline V gene. This CDR3 contains 15 residues. Trimming took off 5 bases at V and 5 bases at J, with 18 bases between the two ends. The CDR3 nucleotides read TGTGCCAGCAGCCCATTCTATGCGGGGCCGGAGACCCAGTACTTC. It yields the protein CASSPFYAGPETQYF.

The chain employs TRBV9 and TRBJ1-1; 8 positions agree with TRBD1. The V gene end was trimmed by 0 bases and the J gene end by 4 bases; junction bases not matched to a gene: 5. Germline V CDR1 and CDR2: SGDLS, YYNGEE. The CDR3 is made up of 15 amino acids. The DNA for the CDR3 is TGTGCCAGCAGCGTAGCAACAGGGGGGAGCACTGAAGCTTTCTTT. This sequence encodes CASSVATGGSTEAFF.

The chain employs TRBV6-6 and TRBJ2-3; a possible D gene is TRBD2 (6 bases). The CDR3 runs 15 residues. Trimming cost V 0 bases and J 2 bases, with 9 bases left between them. Germline CDR1 and CDR2: MNHNY and SVGAGI (reference sequence). The CDR3 sequence: CASSYSRGNTDTQYF. CDR3 DNA: TGTGCCAGCAGTTACTCGCGGGGTAACACAGATACGCAGTATTTT.

The chain uses TRBV5-4 and TRBJ1-2, with D possibly being TRBD1 (5 bases). V was cut by 3 bases and J by 4 bases, with 13 bases left in between. Germline values: CDR1 SGHNT, CDR2 YYREEE (reference sequence). The CDR3 runs 14 residues. CDR3 protein: CASSSGGATYGYTF. In nucleotides, the CDR3 is TGTGCCAGCAGCTCTGGAGGGGCCACCTATGGCTACACCTTC.

The rearrangement links TRBV11-2 to TRBJ1-3; 8 nucleotides match TRBD1. The junction had 14 bases not matched to a gene; V was cut back by 2 bases and J by 5 bases. The germline gives CDR1 SGHAT, CDR2 FQNNGV. This CDR3 is built from 18 residues. CDR3 sequence: CASSLTSVAGQARNTIYF. The CDR3 DNA sequence: TGTGCCAGCAGCTTAACCTCTGTCGCGGGACAGGCTAGAAACACCATATATTTT.

This chain joins TRBV7-7 and TRBJ2-5; TRBD1 aligns across 9 bases. Looked up from germline, CDR1 is SSHAT and CDR2 is FNYEAQ (reference sequence). The junction had 9 bases not matched to a gene; V was cut back by 5 bases and J by 5 bases. The CDR3 is 15 amino acids. The CDR3 DNA is TGTGCCAGCAGCGAGGACAGGGGTTTAGGGGAGACCCAGTACTTC. Its protein is CASSEDRGLGETQYF.

This clone was observed a few times. The chain combines TRBV6-5 with TRBJ1-1, with D possibly being TRBD1 (5 bases). CDR3 size: 14 residues. Germline-derived CDR1 and CDR2 are MNHEY and SVGAGI. V gave up 5 bases and J gave up 2 bases, with 12 bases separating them. CDR3 sequence (DNA): TGTGCCAGCAGTGCAAGACAGACCAACACTGAAGCTTTCTTT. Translation gives CASSARQTNTEAFF.

The chain links TRBV7-2 to TRBJ2-5, with 11 bases identical to TRBD2. The V and J ends lost 8 bases and 4 bases, in that order; junction bases with no gene match: 9. Looked up from germline, CDR1 is SGHTA and CDR2 is FQGNSA. This CDR3 has 15 amino acids. Here the CDR3 DNA reads TGTGCCAGCGCTAGCGGGAGGCGAGGAAGAGAGACCCAGTACTTC. It specifies CASASGRRGRETQYF.

This clone was counted once. The sample contains more than one DNA sequence encoding this CDR3. V is TRBV13 and J is TRBJ1-6; D unresolved. From germline, CDR1 is PRHDT and CDR2 FYEKMQ (reference sequence). With 1 base removed from V and 6 bases from J, the gap between germline ends came to 10 bases. This CDR3 region has 15 residues. CDR3 amino acids: CASSLEVQLNSPLHF. In DNA, the CDR3 is TGTGCCAGCAGCTTAGAGGTACAGCTTAATTCACCCCTCCACTTT.

The chain uses TRBV6-5 and TRBJ1-2; 7 nucleotides line up with TRBD1. Germline V CDR1 and CDR2: MNHEY, SVGAGI. The J segment lost 8 bases and the V segment lost 6 bases, leaving 6 bases of the junction unmatched. CDR3 size: 12 residues. The CDR3 DNA follows: TGTGCCAGCAGCCAACAGGGGTTAGGCTACACCTTC. Translated: CASSQQGLGYTF.

The chain has TRBV7-9 and TRBJ2-3; no definite D call. From germline, CDR1 is SEHNR and CDR2 FQNEAQ (reference sequence). The CDR3 spans 17 residues. The V end was cut by 6 bases, the J end by 0 bases, with 19 bases between. CDR3 in DNA: TGTGCCAGCAGGCCCTCGTCCGGTGCCCCTAGCACAGATACGCAGTATTTT. Translated: CASRPSSGAPSTDTQYF.

The J gene is TRBJ2-3, the V gene TRBV28, with 7 bases that match TRBD1. V lost 4 bases, J lost 4 bases, and 2 bases stayed unmatched. Germline values: CDR1 MDHEN, CDR2 SYDVKM. The CDR3 totals 13 residues. CDR3 bases: TGTGCCAGCAGTTCCGGACAGGCAGATACGCAGTATTTT. This translates into CASSSGQADTQYF. Using reference TRBV28 and TRBJ2-3 for the parts outside the CDR3, the full variable domain is DVKVTQSSRYLVKRTGEKVFLECVQDMDHENMFWYRQDPGLGLRLIYFSYDVKMKEKGDIPEGYSVSREKKERFSLILESASTNQTSMYLCASSSGQADTQYFGPGTRLTVL.

The gene calls are TRBV27 and TRBJ2-3, with 15 positions matching TRBD2. The CDR3 has 17 residues. The germline V gene encodes CDR1 MNHEY and CDR2 SMNVEV (reference sequence). J gave up 3 bases and V 8 bases, and 9 bases lay outside the gene matches. The CDR3 DNA is TGTGCCAGCCGCCCAAAAGGACTAGCGGGAGGGACAGATACGCAGTATTTT. It encodes CASRPKGLAGGTDTQYF.

The genes are TRBV6-1 and TRBJ2-1; TRBD2 agrees at 8 bases. Germline V CDR1 and CDR2: MNHNS, SASEGT. The CDR3 has 19 amino acids. With V trimmed by 3 bases and J by 0 bases, 13 bases remained unmatched. CDR3 sequence reads: CASSDTGLAGSSSYNEQFF. The CDR3 DNA sequence: TGTGCCAGCAGTGACACCGGACTAGCAGGCTCGAGCTCCTACAATGAGCAGTTCTTC.

The V call is TRBV18, the J call TRBJ2-7; D is possibly TRBD1 (5 bases). Germline CDR1 KGHSH, CDR2 LQKENI. The CDR3 runs to 16 residues. V was trimmed by 2 bases and J by 2 bases, leaving 16 bases between them. The CDR3 is CASSPIGAGPTYEQYF. CDR3 DNA sequence: TGTGCCAGCTCACCAATCGGCGCAGGGCCCACCTACGAGCAGTACTTC.

The rearrangement links TRBV5-1 to TRBJ2-1, with 7 bases that match TRBD1. The ends lost 2 bases at V and 6 bases at J; junction bases unmatched: 8. This CDR3 spans 15 amino acids. The germline gives CDR1 SGHRS, CDR2 YFSETQ. The CDR3 DNA follows: TGCGCCAGCAGCTTTGCCGGGACAGATATCAATGAGCAGTTCTTC. Encoded protein: CASSFAGTDINEQFF.

The J gene is TRBJ2-3, the V gene TRBV7-6; 9 positions match TRBD1. CDR1 SGHVS and CDR2 FNYEAQ come from the germline V gene. V lost 4 bases, J lost 2 bases, and 7 bases stayed unmatched. This CDR3 comprises 16 residues. The CDR3 nucleotides are TGTGCCAGCAGCTCCTTCACAGGGGGCCTCACAGATACGCAGTATTTT. Protein sequence: CASSSFTGGLTDTQYF.

The chain uses TRBV6-4 and TRBJ2-1, with a weak D call TRBD2 (6 bases). Trimming stripped 0 bases from V and 0 bases from J, with 6 bases between. The germline CDR1 and CDR2 sequences are MRHNA and SNTAGT. The CDR3 spans 15 residues. The CDR3 region is CASSDSAGSYNEQFF. CDR3 DNA sequence: TGTGCCAGCAGTGACTCAGCGGGCTCCTACAATGAGCAGTTCTTC.

The chain is built from TRBV11-2 and TRBJ2-4, with D unresolved. CDR1 is SGHAT and CDR2 is FQNNGV in the germline V gene. Trimming took off 2 bases at V and 6 bases at J, with 5 bases between the two ends. The CDR3 spans 12 residues. The CDR3 reads CASSLSRNIQYF. CDR3 DNA: TGTGCCAGCAGCTTATCTAGAAACATTCAGTACTTC.

This clone was seen a handful of times. This chain connects TRBV9 to TRBJ1-6; maybe TRBD1 (5 bases). This CDR3 has 15 amino acids. V was pared by 0 bases and J by 8 bases, with 12 bases between. Germline V gene sequence: CDR1 SGDLS, CDR2 YYNGEE. The CDR3 loop reads CASSVESRADSPLHF. Written as DNA, the CDR3 is TGTGCCAGCAGCGTAGAAAGCAGGGCGGATTCACCCCTCCACTTT. Filled out from reference TRBV9 and TRBJ1-6, the complete variable domain reads DSGVTQTPKHLITATGQRVTLRCSPRSGDLSVYWYQQSLDQGLQFLIQYYNGEERAKGNILERFSAQQFPDLHSELNLSSLELGDSALYFCASSVESRADSPLHFGNGTRLTVT.

V and J are TRBV19 and TRBJ2-5; D remains unclear. The J call may be incorrect, as the DNA end agrees better with TRBJ2-7. Germline V gene lookup returns CDR1 LNHDA and CDR2 SQIVND (reference sequence). The CDR3 runs to 13 residues. CDR3 DNA sequence: TGTGCCAGTAGTATTGACTCAAACTACGAGCAGTACTTC. Translating it yields CASSIDSNYEQYF.

V gene TRBV5-4 combines with J gene TRBJ2-5, with 13 nucleotides matching TRBD2. CDR1 and CDR2 from the germline V gene are SGHNT and YYREEE (reference sequence). Unmatched junction bases numbered 6, after V lost 0 bases and J lost 4 bases. The CDR3 spans 17 residues. This CDR3 is CASSLAGLAGPGETQYF. CDR3 bases: TGTGCCAGCAGCTTGGCGGGACTAGCGGGGCCCGGAGAGACCCAGTACTTC.

The chain links TRBV15 to TRBJ2-3, with D maybe TRBD1 (5 bases). Trimming removed 2 bases from V and 5 bases from J, with 8 bases in between. CDR3 length: 13 residues. The germline CDR1 and CDR2 sequences are LNHNV and YYDKDF (reference sequence). For the CDR3, the DNA is TGTGCCACCAGCAGAATCAGGGAAGATACGCAGTATTTT. Translating gives CATSRIREDTQYF.

Notes on this clone: The same CDR3 can be traced to other DNA sequences in this sample. The V and J genes are TRBV10-3 and TRBJ1-1; D unclear. The V gene lost 0 bases and the J gene lost 3 bases, with 5 bases spanning the gap. This CDR3 comprises 13 residues. Germline CDR1 is ENHRY and CDR2 is SYGVKD. The CDR3 nucleotides are TGTGCCATCAGTGAGTCTCGTGACACTGAAGCTTTCTTT. Encoded protein: CAISESRDTEAFF.

With respect to this clone: One end of the junction is discordant with germline, which a read error may explain. The chain joins TRBV7-9 to TRBJ1-1, with 11 bases identical to TRBD1. Germline V gene lookup returns CDR1 SEHNR and CDR2 FQNEAQ (reference sequence). The CDR3 is 18 amino acids. This chain's CDR3 is CSSSFSRTGGFRHTEAFF. The CDR3 coding sequence is TGTTCCAGCAGCTTCTCCCGGACAGGGGGCTTTAGACACACTGAAGCTTTCTTT. The variable domain in full, completed from reference TRBV7-9 and TRBJ1-1, reads DTGVSQNPRHKITKRGQNVTFRCDPISEHNRLYWYRQTLGQGPEFLTYFQNEAQLEKSRLLSDRFSAERPKGSFSTLEIQRTEQGDSAMYLCSSSFSRTGGFRHTEAFFGQGTRLTVV.